A selection of T cell receptor beta chains follows, all from one sample in a study of blood T cell repertoires in COVID-19. Sequencing was performed with immunoSEQ multiplex PCR; in TCRdb, only in-frame clones are kept and a portion is missing. Among 150,000 to 200,000 clones listed, about 86% were seen once. The sequencing input was peripheral blood. The receptors were gathered from a woman aged 60-75 years with COVID-19, enrolled during active disease. Both conserved end residues are part of each CDR3. Fields, in order: clone size, V gene, D gene, J gene, CDR3 protein, CDR3 DNA. D genes are given only for firm matches. The size entry is marked missing in some rows and otherwise reads once, few, many or a size class.

-	TRBV4-1	-	TRBJ2-7	CASSPDISSYEQYF	TGCGCCAGCAGCCCCGACATTAGCTCCTACGAGCAGTACTTC
once	TRBV19	-	TRBJ2-2	CASSSRTPRDTGELFF	TGTGCCAGTAGTTCCCGGACCCCGCGGGACACCGGGGAGCTGTTTTTT
few	TRBV6-5	TRBD1	TRBJ1-4	CASSYAWDSSEKLFF	TGTGCCAGCAGTTACGCATGGGACAGTAGTGAAAAACTGTTTTTT
-	TRBV9	TRBD2	TRBJ2-7	CASQLAGGGEQYF	TGTGCCAGCCAACTAGCGGGAGGGGGCGAGCAGTACTTC
-	TRBV24-1	-	TRBJ1-5	CATSDSGNYQPQHF	TGTGCCACCAGTGATTCCGGGAACTATCAGCCCCAGCATTTT
-	TRBV5-8	-	TRBJ1-1	CASSLISFLNTEAFF	TGTGCCAGCAGCTTAATTAGTTTCCTTAACACTGAAGCTTTCTTT
-	TRBV5-1	TRBD2	TRBJ2-2	CASSPLAGGQTGELFF	TGCGCCAGCAGCCCCCTAGCGGGAGGTCAGACCGGGGAGCTGTTTTTT
-	TRBV6-1	-	TRBJ1-6	CASSPFTGNSPLHF	TGTGCCAGCAGCCCCTTTACAGGGAATTCACCCCTCCACTTT
few	TRBV11-2	-	TRBJ1-6	CASSLQGSSPLHF	TGTGCCAGCAGCTTACAGGGGAGCTCACCCCTCCACTTT
-	TRBV7-9	-	TRBJ1-3	CATTGYGNTIYF	TGTGCCACTACAGGGTACGGAAACACCATATATTTT
-	TRBV30	TRBD1	TRBJ1-2	CAWSTGQGGYGYTF	TGTGCCTGGAGTACGGGGCAGGGGGGCTATGGCTACACCTTC
-	TRBV5-4	-	TRBJ2-7	CASSVDSTYEQYF	TGTGCCAGCAGCGTAGACAGTACCTACGAGCAGTACTTC
-	TRBV13	-	TRBJ1-4	CASSLVAGNEKLFF	TGTGCCAGCAGCTTAGTAGCCGGGAATGAAAAACTGTTTTTT
-	TRBV7-8	-	TRBJ1-1	CASSPWEGMNTEAFF	TGTGCCAGCAGCCCGTGGGAGGGGATGAACACTGAAGCTTTCTTT
-	TRBV6-5	TRBD1	TRBJ2-2	CASSPGTGRTGELFF	TGTGCCAGCAGCCCCGGGACAGGGCGGACCGGGGAGCTGTTTTTT
-	TRBV3-1/TRBV3-2	-	TRBJ2-7	CASSPVLSYEQYF	TGTGCCAGCAGCCCCGTCCTCTCCTACGAGCAGTACTTC
-	TRBV24-1	-	TRBJ1-2	CATSDSGGLKGDYTF	TGTGCCACCAGTGACTCCGGCGGACTCAAGGGGGACTACACCTTC
-	TRBV7-2	TRBD1	TRBJ2-4	CASSTDRGYIQYF	TGTGCCAGCAGCACGGACAGGGGATACATTCAGTACTTC
-	TRBV5-6	TRBD1	TRBJ1-2	CASSLSWDRDTF	TGTGCCAGCAGCTTGAGCTGGGACAGGGACACCTTC
once	TRBV7-9	-	TRBJ2-7	CASRKLTGSDEQYF	TGTGCCAGCAGGAAGTTGACAGGCTCGGACGAGCAGTACTTC
-	TRBV6-2/TRBV6-3	-	TRBJ2-7	CASSYSHEQYF	TGTGCCAGCAGTTACAGCCACGAGCAGTACTTC
few	TRBV2	TRBD1	TRBJ1-5	CASRDRGGWQPQHF	TGTGCCAGCAGGGACAGGGGAGGTTGGCAGCCCCAGCATTTT
-	TRBV7-2	-	TRBJ2-5	CASSLADSQETQYF	TGTGCCAGCAGCTTAGCTGACAGCCAAGAGACCCAGTACTTC
-	TRBV28	TRBD1	TRBJ1-1	CASSPAAGQGSEAFF	TGTGCCAGCAGTCCCGCGGCCGGACAGGGGTCTGAAGCTTTCTTT
-	TRBV13	-	TRBJ2-1	CASSLSADNEQFF	TGTGCCAGCAGCTTGAGCGCGGACAATGAGCAGTTCTTC
once	TRBV18	TRBD2	TRBJ2-1	CASSPPGLAGAIGEQFF	TGTGCCAGCTCACCACCGGGACTAGCGGGAGCGATTGGGGAGCAGTTCTTC
-	TRBV2	TRBD1	TRBJ1-3	CASSAGTGGNTIYF	TGTGCCAGCAGCGCCGGGACAGGAGGAAACACCATATATTTT
-	TRBV2	TRBD2	TRBJ2-7	CASTKGILAGIGEQYF	TGTGCCAGCACCAAGGGGATACTAGCGGGAATCGGCGAGCAGTACTTC
-	TRBV9	TRBD2	TRBJ2-7	CASSGTSSEQYF	TGTGCCAGCAGCGGGACTAGTTCCGAGCAGTACTTC
-	TRBV6-1	-	TRBJ2-7	CASSEQGLREQYF	TGTGCCAGCAGTGAACAGGGTCTCCGGGAGCAGTACTTC
-	TRBV19	TRBD1	TRBJ1-6	CASRRTGDNSPLHF	TGTGCCAGTAGGAGGACAGGGGACAATTCACCCCTCCACTTT
once	TRBV7-9	-	TRBJ1-3	CASSPGAGNTIYF	TGTGCCTCTAGCCCGGGGGCTGGAAACACCATATATTTT
-	TRBV6-5	-	TRBJ2-5	CATSGGLPQETQYF	TGTGCCACCTCAGGCGGACTCCCACAAGAGACCCAGTACTTC
-	TRBV30	-	TRBJ1-3	CAWSVWGQAPPGNTIYF	TGTGCCTGGAGTGTATGGGGGCAGGCACCACCCGGAAACACCATATATTTT
-	TRBV6-1	-	TRBJ1-5	CASSEGARWGNQPQHF	TGTGCCAGCAGTGAGGGCGCACGCTGGGGCAATCAGCCCCAGCATTTT
-	TRBV10-1	TRBD2	TRBJ2-1	CASSDRTSGYNEQFF	TGCGCCAGCAGTGACCGGACTAGCGGTTACAATGAGCAGTTCTTC
-	TRBV11-2	TRBD1	TRBJ2-5	CASSPGGGETQYF	TGTGCCAGCAGCCCAGGGGGCGGAGAGACCCAGTACTTC
-	TRBV24-1	-	TRBJ2-5	CATSDWGVRQETQYF	TGTGCCACCAGTGATTGGGGGGTACGGCAAGAGACCCAGTACTTC
-	TRBV6-5	TRBD1	TRBJ1-5	CASRTYRGGNQPQHF	TGTGCCAGCAGAACCTACAGGGGAGGCAATCAGCCCCAGCATTTT
-	TRBV6-5	-	TRBJ2-5	CASRWLAQETQYF	TGTGCCAGCAGGTGGTTAGCCCAAGAGACCCAGTACTTC
-	TRBV7-9	-	TRBJ2-7	CASSSYGGHSYEQYF	TGTGCCAGCAGCTCGTACGGTGGACACTCCTACGAGCAGTACTTC
-	TRBV15	-	TRBJ2-7	CATSRVPPPDSYEQYF	TGTGCCACCAGCAGAGTCCCCCCCCCGGACAGCTACGAGCAGTACTTC
-	TRBV4-1	-	TRBJ2-1	CASSLGRSGRGEQFF	TGCGCCAGCAGCCTTGGGAGGAGTGGGCGGGGTGAGCAGTTCTTC
-	TRBV19	TRBD1	TRBJ1-1	CASSIGGRGSEAFF	TGTGCCAGTAGTATAGGAGGCAGGGGGTCTGAAGCTTTCTTT
-	TRBV9	TRBD1	TRBJ2-4	CASSETGMAKNIQYF	TGTGCCAGCAGCGAGACAGGGATGGCCAAAAACATTCAGTACTTC
-	TRBV5-8	-	TRBJ1-6	CASSLGGRNSPLHF	TGTGCCAGCAGCTTGGGGGGGAGGAATTCACCCCTCCACTTT
-	TRBV5-4	TRBD2	TRBJ2-7	CASTHSGRSSYEQYF	TGTGCCAGCACCCATAGCGGGCGGAGCTCCTACGAGCAGTACTTC